A selection of T cell receptor beta chains follows, all from one sample in a study of blood T cell repertoires in COVID-19. Using immunoSEQ multiplex PCR, the repertoire was profiled, and TCRdb retains in-frame clones only, with some absent. The profile shows 130,000 to 150,000 clones, around 91% of them singletons. Sequenced sample: peripheral blood. Receptors originate from a young man with COVID-19, enrolled during active disease. CDR3s include the opening cysteine and the closing phenylalanine or tryptophan. D genes are given only for firm matches. The size of a clone is reported for some rows only, either as once, few or many, or as a class for expanded clones.

size: -; V: TRBV19; length: 14; J: TRBJ2-4; D: -; CDR3: CATPKDSAKNIQYF; DNA: TGTGCCACACCCAAAGACAGCGCAAAAAACATTCAGTACTTC
size: few; V: TRBV3-1/TRBV3-2; length: 15; J: TRBJ1-6; D: TRBD1; CDR3: CASSRLQGGNSPLHF; DNA: TGTGCCAGCAGCCGGTTACAGGGGGGAAATTCACCCCTCCACTTT
size: -; V: TRBV27; length: 12; J: TRBJ2-7; D: -; CDR3: CASRGASYEQYF; DNA: TGTGCCAGCAGGGGCGCCTCCTACGAGCAGTACTTC
size: -; V: TRBV28; length: 14; J: TRBJ2-4; D: TRBD1; CDR3: CASQGARTKNIQYF; DNA: TGTGCCAGCCAGGGGGCGAGGACCAAAAACATTCAGTACTTC
size: -; V: TRBV5-1; length: 14; J: TRBJ2-7; D: -; CDR3: CASRSGTPSYEQYF; DNA: TGCGCCAGCAGGTCCGGGACACCCTCCTACGAGCAGTACTTC
size: -; V: TRBV6-7; length: 16; J: TRBJ1-4; D: -; CDR3: CASSYLSRGVNEKLLF; DNA: TGTGCCAGCAGTTACTTGTCTAGGGGCGTTAATGAAAAACTGCTTTTT
size: -; V: TRBV7-9; length: 18; J: TRBJ2-1; D: TRBD2; CDR3: CASSLPRTSAHSYNEQFF; DNA: TGTGCCAGCAGCTTACCGCGGACTAGCGCCCACTCCTACAATGAGCAGTTCTTC
size: -; V: TRBV5-6; length: 15; J: TRBJ1-1; D: TRBD1; CDR3: CASSLGQGVLTEAFF; DNA: TGTGCCAGCAGCTTGGGACAGGGTGTTTTGACTGAAGCTTTCTTT
size: -; V: TRBV12-5; length: 11; J: TRBJ2-1; D: -; CDR3: CASGSNNEQFF; DNA: TGTGCTAGTGGTAGCAACAATGAGCAGTTCTTC
size: -; V: TRBV12-3/TRBV12-4; length: 13; J: TRBJ2-7; D: -; CDR3: CASSLAGGYEQYF; DNA: TGTGCCAGCAGTTTAGCGGGAGGCTACGAGCAGTACTTC
size: -; V: TRBV12-3/TRBV12-4; length: 13; J: TRBJ2-2; D: -; CDR3: CASSGRGNGELFF; DNA: TGTGCCAGCAGTGGACGGGGAAACGGGGAGCTGTTTTTT
size: -; V: TRBV25-1; length: 14; J: TRBJ1-2; D: TRBD1; CDR3: CASSGPGQGFGYTF; DNA: TGTGCCAGCAGTGGCCCGGGACAGGGGTTCGGCTACACCTTC
size: -; V: TRBV4-2; length: 14; J: TRBJ2-5; D: -; CDR3: CASSQSAQGETQYF; DNA: TGTGCCAGCAGCCAATCAGCACAGGGCGAGACCCAGTACTTC
size: -; V: TRBV18; length: 14; J: TRBJ1-1; D: TRBD1; CDR3: CASSYDRGQTEAFF; DNA: TGTGCCAGCTCATACGACAGGGGGCAAACTGAAGCTTTCTTT
size: -; V: TRBV21-1; length: 14; J: TRBJ2-5; D: -; CDR3: CASSRDRDQETQYF; DNA: TGTGCCAGCAGCAGGGACAGGGACCAAGAGACCCAGTACTTC
size: -; V: TRBV21-1; length: 17; J: TRBJ2-7; D: -; CDR3: CASSKGRRLAVSYEQYF; DNA: TGTGCCAGCAGCAAAGGCCGTCGACTAGCGGTATCCTACGAGCAGTACTTC
size: -; V: TRBV4-1; length: 17; J: TRBJ2-7; D: TRBD2; CDR3: CASSQVVAGESSYEQYF; DNA: TGCGCCAGCAGCCAAGTGGTTGCGGGAGAGTCCTCCTACGAGCAGTACTTC
size: once; V: TRBV19; length: 12; J: TRBJ2-1; D: -; CDR3: CASSTSGGRQFF; DNA: TGTGCCAGTAGCACCTCAGGGGGGCGGCAGTTCTTC
size: -; V: TRBV18; length: 15; J: TRBJ2-3; D: -; CDR3: CASSPTTTSTDTQYF; DNA: TGTGCCAGCTCACCAACGACGACTAGCACAGATACGCAGTATTTT
size: -; V: TRBV24-1; length: 14; J: TRBJ2-1; D: -; CDR3: CATSGRTALNEQFF; DNA: TGTGCCACCAGTGGAAGGACAGCTCTAAATGAGCAGTTCTTC
size: -; V: TRBV5-8; length: 17; J: TRBJ2-3; D: -; CDR3: CASSTGQTHPPTDTQYF; DNA: TGTGCCAGCAGCACTGGACAGACACACCCCCCGACAGATACGCAGTATTTT
size: -; V: TRBV30; length: 11; J: TRBJ2-1; D: -; CDR3: CAWSVAGEQFF; DNA: TGTGCCTGGAGTGTTGCGGGTGAGCAGTTCTTC
size: -; V: TRBV29-1; length: 15; J: TRBJ2-7; D: TRBD2; CDR3: CSVENLAGGTYEQYF; DNA: TGCAGCGTTGAAAATTTAGCGGGAGGCACCTACGAGCAGTACTTC
size: -; V: TRBV2; length: 17; J: TRBJ2-5; D: TRBD2; CDR3: CASSPGLAGGRVETQYF; DNA: TGTGCCAGCAGTCCGGGACTAGCGGGAGGGAGGGTAGAGACCCAGTACTTC
size: -; V: TRBV7-2; length: 16; J: TRBJ2-5; D: -; CDR3: CASSLGARTDEETQYF; DNA: TGTGCCAGCAGCTTAGGGGCCCGGACAGACGAAGAGACCCAGTACTTC
size: -; V: TRBV6-2/TRBV6-3; length: 16; J: TRBJ1-1; D: TRBD1; CDR3: CASSAPGQGFNTEAFF; DNA: TGTGCCAGCAGTGCCCCGGGACAGGGCTTTAACACTGAAGCTTTCTTT
size: -; V: TRBV2; length: 15; J: TRBJ1-4; D: TRBD1; CDR3: CASSPGQGVVEKLLF; DNA: TGTGCCAGCAGCCCGGGACAGGGGGTGGTTGAAAAACTGCTTTTT
size: few; V: TRBV18; length: 16; J: TRBJ2-1; D: TRBD2; CDR3: CASSPETSGRVYEQFF; DNA: TGTGCCAGCTCACCGGAGACTAGCGGGAGGGTTTATGAGCAATTCTTC
size: -; V: TRBV9; length: 15; J: TRBJ2-7; D: -; CDR3: CASSVRDREVDEQYF; DNA: TGTGCCAGCAGCGTGAGAGACAGGGAGGTAGACGAGCAGTACTTC
size: -; V: TRBV14; length: 11; J: TRBJ1-3; D: -; CDR3: CASSLRNTIYF; DNA: TGTGCCAGCAGCCTGAGGAACACCATATATTTT
size: -; V: TRBV6-6; length: 12; J: TRBJ2-1; D: -; CDR3: CASGSGGNEQFF; DNA: TGTGCCAGCGGTTCAGGTGGCAATGAGCAGTTCTTC
size: -; V: TRBV5-4; length: 13; J: TRBJ2-7; D: TRBD1; CDR3: CASSRDSYYEQYF; DNA: TGTGCCAGCAGCCGGGACAGCTACTACGAGCAGTACTTC
size: -; V: TRBV30; length: 15; J: TRBJ2-1; D: TRBD2; CDR3: CAWMGGVEVKNEQFF; DNA: TGTGCCTGGATGGGAGGGGTCGAGGTAAAGAATGAGCAGTTCTTC
size: -; V: TRBV28; length: 13; J: TRBJ2-2; D: -; CDR3: CASSPKDTGELFF; DNA: TGTGCCAGCAGCCCTAAAGACACCGGGGAGCTGTTTTTT
size: -; V: TRBV5-5; length: 15; J: TRBJ2-2; D: TRBD1; CDR3: CASSFQGAITGELFF; DNA: TGTGCCAGCAGCTTTCAGGGGGCGATCACCGGGGAGCTGTTTTTT
size: -; V: TRBV6-6; length: 13; J: TRBJ2-7; D: -; CDR3: CASSQIQVYEQYF; DNA: TGTGCCAGCAGTCAGATACAGGTGTACGAGCAGTACTTC
size: -; V: TRBV29-1; length: 14; J: TRBJ1-2; D: TRBD1; CDR3: CSVSGTGGSNGYTF; DNA: TGCAGCGTATCAGGGACAGGGGGCTCCAATGGCTACACCTTC